This TCR beta chain was profiled in a study of beta chain features in type 1 diabetes. Study-wide results and limits: Relative to healthy donors, patients appeared to have naive, central memory and Treg TCRB repertoires that were more similar.

This clone was seen a few times. The antigen is undetermined. CDR1 and CDR2 from the germline V gene are SGHKS and YYEKEE (reference sequence). V lost 5 bases, J lost 5 bases, and 8 bases stayed unmatched. The CDR3 length is 15 residues. Of the isolated RNA, all was reverse transcribed, and so the sequenced material was expressed TCRB transcripts. An average roughly 3.3 million reads came from naive, central memory and regulatory T cell samples. Some clones are missing from TCRdb's copy, which holds only in-frame ones; the method was immunoSEQ multiplex PCR. The profile shows fewer than 900,000 clones, roughly 15% of them singletons.

This rearrangement joins TRBV5-5 to TRBJ1-5, with TRBD1 identical over 9 bases. Sequenced input: naive CD4+ T cells from blood. This TCR derives from a woman aged 18-35 years in good health. CDR3 coding DNA: TGTGCCAGCAGTCCGGACAGGGGCCGCGATCAGCCCCAGCATTTT. It encodes CASSPDRGRDQPQHF.